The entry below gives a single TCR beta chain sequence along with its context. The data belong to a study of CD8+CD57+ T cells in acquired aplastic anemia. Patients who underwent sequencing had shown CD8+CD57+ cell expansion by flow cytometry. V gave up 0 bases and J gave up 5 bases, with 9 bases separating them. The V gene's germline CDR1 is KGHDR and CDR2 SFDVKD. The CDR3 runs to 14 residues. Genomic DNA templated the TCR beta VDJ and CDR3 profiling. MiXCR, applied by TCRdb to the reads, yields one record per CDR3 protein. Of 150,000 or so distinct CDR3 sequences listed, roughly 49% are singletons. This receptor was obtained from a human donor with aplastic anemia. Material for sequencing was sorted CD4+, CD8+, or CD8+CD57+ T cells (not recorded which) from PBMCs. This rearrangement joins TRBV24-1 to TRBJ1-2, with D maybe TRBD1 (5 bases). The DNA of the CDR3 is TGTGCCACCAGTGATTTGGAACAGGATTATGGCTACACCTTC. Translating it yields CATSDLEQDYGYTF.